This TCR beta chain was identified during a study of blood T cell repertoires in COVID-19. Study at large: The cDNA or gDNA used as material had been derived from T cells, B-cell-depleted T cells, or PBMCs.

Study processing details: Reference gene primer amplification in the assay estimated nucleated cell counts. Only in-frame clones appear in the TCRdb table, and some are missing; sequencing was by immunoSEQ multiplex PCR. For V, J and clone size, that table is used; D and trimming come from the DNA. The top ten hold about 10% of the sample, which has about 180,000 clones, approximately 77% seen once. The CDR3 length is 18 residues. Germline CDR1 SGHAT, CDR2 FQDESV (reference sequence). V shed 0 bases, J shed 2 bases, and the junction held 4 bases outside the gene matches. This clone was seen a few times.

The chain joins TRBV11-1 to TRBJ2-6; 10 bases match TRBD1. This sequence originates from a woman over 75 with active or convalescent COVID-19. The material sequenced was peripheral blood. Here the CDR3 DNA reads TGTGCCAGCAGCTTAGCGGGACAGGGGTCCGCTGGGGCCAACGTCCTGACTTTC. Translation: CASSLAGQGSAGANVLTF.